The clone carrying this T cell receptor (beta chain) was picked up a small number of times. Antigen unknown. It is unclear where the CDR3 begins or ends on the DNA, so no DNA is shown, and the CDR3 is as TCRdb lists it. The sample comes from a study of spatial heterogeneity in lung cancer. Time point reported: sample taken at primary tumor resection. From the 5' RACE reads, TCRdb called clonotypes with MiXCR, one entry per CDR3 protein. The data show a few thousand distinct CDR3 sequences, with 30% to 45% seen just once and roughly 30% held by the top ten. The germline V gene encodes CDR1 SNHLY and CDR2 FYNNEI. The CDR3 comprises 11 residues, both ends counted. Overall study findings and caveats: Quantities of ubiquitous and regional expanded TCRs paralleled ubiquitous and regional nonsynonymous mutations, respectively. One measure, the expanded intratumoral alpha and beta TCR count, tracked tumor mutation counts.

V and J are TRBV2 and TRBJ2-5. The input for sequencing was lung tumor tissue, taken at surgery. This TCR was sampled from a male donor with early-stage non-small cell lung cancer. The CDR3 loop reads CASSDFGVGNF.